A single T cell receptor beta chain is shown here with its context. Terminally differentiated effector memory CD45RA+ cells were left out of the naive CD8 fraction, which was CD45RO-negative and positively selected for CCR7. TCRdb keeps only in-frame clones here, not all; method: immunoSEQ multiplex PCR. The sample lists hundreds of thousands of clones; about 91% were seen once. The data stem from a study of shared clonotypes between healthy human individuals. Losses at the gene ends were 10 bases for V and 7 bases for J; bases not matched to a gene: 16. From germline, CDR1 is SEHNR and CDR2 FQNEAQ (reference sequence). CDR3 length: 15 residues.

Sequencing was performed on naive CD8+ T cells sorted from blood. The sequence derives from a man between 25 and 39 years old in good health. The chain combines TRBV7-9 with TRBJ2-1; TRBD2 aligns across 7 bases. CDR3: CAIPLRASGGNEQFF. DNA for the CDR3: TGTGCCATCCCCCTGAGGGCTAGCGGCGGGAATGAGCAGTTCTTC.